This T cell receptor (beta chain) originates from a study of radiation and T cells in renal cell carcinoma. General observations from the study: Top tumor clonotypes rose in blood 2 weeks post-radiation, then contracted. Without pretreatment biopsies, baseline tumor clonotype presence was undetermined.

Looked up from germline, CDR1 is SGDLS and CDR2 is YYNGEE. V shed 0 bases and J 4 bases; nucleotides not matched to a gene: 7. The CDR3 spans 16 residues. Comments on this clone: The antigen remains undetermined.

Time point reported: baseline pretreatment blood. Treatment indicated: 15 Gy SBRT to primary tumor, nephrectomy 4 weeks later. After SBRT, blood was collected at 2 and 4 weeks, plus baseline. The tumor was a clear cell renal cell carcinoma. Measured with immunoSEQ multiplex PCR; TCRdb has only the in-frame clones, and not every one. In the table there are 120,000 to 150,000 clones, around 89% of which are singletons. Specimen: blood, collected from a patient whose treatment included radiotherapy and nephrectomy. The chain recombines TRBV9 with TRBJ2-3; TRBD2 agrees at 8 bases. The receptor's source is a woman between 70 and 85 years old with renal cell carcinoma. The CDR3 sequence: CASSVGDGRGADTQYF. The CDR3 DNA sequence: TGTGCCAGCAGCGTAGGGGACGGGCGGGGGGCAGATACGCAGTATTTT.